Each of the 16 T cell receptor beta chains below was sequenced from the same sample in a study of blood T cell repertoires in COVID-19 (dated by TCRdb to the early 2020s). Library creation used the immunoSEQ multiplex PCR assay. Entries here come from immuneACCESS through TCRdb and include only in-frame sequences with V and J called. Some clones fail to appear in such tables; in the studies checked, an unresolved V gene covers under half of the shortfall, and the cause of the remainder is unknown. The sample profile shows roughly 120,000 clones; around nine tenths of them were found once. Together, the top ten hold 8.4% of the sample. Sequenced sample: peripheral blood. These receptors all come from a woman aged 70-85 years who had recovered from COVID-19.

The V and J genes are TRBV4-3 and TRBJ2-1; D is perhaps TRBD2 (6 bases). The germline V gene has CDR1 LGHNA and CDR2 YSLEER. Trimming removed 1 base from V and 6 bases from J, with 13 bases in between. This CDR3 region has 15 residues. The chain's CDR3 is CASSQGLGLSNEQFF. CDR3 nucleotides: TGCGCCAGCAGCCAAGGACTGGGACTTTCCAATGAGCAGTTCTTC.

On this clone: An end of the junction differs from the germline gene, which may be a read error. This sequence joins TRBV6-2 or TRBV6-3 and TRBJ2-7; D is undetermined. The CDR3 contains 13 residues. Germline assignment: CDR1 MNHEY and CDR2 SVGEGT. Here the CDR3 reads CASSYSPFRWQYF. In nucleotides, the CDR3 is TGTGCCAGCAGCTACTCACCTTTCCGGTGGCAGTACTTC.

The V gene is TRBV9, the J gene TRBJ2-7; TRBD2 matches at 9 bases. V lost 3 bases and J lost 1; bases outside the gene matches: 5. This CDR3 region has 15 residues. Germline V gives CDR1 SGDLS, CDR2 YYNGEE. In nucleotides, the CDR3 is TGTGCCAGCAGCGCCTTAGCGGGAGCGTCCTACGAGCAGTACTTC. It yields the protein CASSALAGASYEQYF.

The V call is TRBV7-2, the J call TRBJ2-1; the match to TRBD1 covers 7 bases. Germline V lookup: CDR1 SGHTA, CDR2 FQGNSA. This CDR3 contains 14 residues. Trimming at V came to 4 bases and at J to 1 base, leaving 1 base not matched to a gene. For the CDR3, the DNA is TGTGCCAGCAGCTGGGGACAGTCCTACAATGAGCAGTTCTTC. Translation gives CASSWGQSYNEQFF.

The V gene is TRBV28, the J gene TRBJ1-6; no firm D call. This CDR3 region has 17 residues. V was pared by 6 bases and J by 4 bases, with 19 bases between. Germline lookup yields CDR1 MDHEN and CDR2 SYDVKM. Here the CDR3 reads CASSSLEGSGYNSPLHF. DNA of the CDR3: TGTGCCAGCAGCTCCCTGGAGGGCTCGGGATATAATTCACCCCTCCACTTT.

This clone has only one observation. CDR3 DNA sequence: TGTGCCAGCAGCGCCAGACAGGGTCTCTCTGGGGCCAACGTCCTGACTTTC. It is translated as CASSARQGLSGANVLTF. The rearrangement links TRBV7-2 to TRBJ2-6, with 7 bases fitting TRBD1. Per the germline V gene, CDR1 is SGHTA and CDR2 is FQGNSA. This CDR3 spans 17 amino acids. V lost 5 bases, J lost 0 bases, and 7 bases stayed unmatched. Full variable domain (rest looked up from reference TRBV7-2 and TRBJ2-6): GAGVSQSPSNKVTEKGKDVELRCDPISGHTALYWYRQSLGQGLEFLIYFQGNSAPDKSGLPSDRFSAERTGGSVSTLTIQRTQQEDSAVYLCASSARQGLSGANVLTFGAGSRLTVL.

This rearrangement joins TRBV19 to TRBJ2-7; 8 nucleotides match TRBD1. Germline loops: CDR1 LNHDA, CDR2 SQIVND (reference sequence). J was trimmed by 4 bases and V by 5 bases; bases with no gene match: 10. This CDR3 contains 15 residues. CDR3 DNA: TGTGCCAGTAGTGAACGGAGGACAGGGCGATACGAGCAGTACTTC. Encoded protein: CASSERRTGRYEQYF. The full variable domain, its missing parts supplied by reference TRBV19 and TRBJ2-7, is DGGITQSPKYLFRKEGQNVTLSCEQNLNHDAMYWYRQDPGQGLRLIYYSQIVNDFQKGDIAEGYSVSREKKESFPLTVTSAQKNPTAFYLCASSERRTGRYEQYFGPGTRLTVT.

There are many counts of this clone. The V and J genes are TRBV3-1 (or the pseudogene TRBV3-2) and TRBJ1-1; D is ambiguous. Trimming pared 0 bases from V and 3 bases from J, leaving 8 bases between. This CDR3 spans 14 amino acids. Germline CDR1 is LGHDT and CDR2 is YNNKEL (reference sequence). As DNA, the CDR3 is TGTGCCAGCAGCCAAGATGGGGAGTACACTGAAGCTTTCTTT. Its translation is CASSQDGEYTEAFF.

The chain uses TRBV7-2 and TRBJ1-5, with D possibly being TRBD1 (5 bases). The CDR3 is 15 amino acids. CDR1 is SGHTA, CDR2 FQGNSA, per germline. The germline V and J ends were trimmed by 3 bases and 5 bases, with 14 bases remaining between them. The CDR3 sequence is CASSFQVGADQPQHF. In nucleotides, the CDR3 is TGTGCCAGCAGCTTTCAGGTTGGGGCGGATCAGCCCCAGCATTTT.

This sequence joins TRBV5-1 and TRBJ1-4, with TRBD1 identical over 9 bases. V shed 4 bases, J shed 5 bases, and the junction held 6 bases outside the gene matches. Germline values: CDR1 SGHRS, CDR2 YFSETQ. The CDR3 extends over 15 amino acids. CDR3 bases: TGCGCCAGCAGCCAAACCGGGACAGGGAATGAAAAACTGTTTTTT. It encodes CASSQTGTGNEKLFF.

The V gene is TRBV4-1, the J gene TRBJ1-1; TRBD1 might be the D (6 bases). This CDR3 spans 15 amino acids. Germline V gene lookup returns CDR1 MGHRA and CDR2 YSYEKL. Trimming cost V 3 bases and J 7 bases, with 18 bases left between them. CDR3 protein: CASSQLGGAPGEAFF. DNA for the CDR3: TGCGCCAGCAGCCAGCTCGGGGGGGCGCCCGGTGAAGCTTTCTTT.

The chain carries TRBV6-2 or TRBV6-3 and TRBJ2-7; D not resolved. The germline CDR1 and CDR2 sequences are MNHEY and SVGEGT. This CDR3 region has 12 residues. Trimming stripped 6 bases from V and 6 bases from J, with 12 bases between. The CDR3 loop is CASSPQASEQYF. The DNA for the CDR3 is TGTGCCAGCAGCCCGCAGGCAAGCGAGCAGTACTTC.

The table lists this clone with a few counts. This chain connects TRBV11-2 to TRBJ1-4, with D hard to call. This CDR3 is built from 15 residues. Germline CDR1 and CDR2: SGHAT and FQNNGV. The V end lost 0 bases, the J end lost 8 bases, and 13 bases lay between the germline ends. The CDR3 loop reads CASSLDNTGYEKLFF. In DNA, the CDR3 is TGTGCCAGCAGCTTAGATAACACGGGTTACGAAAAACTGTTTTTT.

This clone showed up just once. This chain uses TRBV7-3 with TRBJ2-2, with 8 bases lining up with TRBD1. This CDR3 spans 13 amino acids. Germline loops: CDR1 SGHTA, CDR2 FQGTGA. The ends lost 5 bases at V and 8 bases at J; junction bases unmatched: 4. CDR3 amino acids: CASSPGGAGELFF. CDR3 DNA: TGTGCCAGCAGCCCAGGGGGCGCGGGGGAGCTGTTTTTT.

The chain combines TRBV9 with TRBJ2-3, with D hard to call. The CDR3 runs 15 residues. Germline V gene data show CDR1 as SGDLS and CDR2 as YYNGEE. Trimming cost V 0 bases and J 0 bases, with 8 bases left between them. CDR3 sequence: CASSVGAISTDTQYF. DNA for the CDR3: TGTGCCAGCAGCGTAGGAGCCATTAGCACAGATACGCAGTATTTT.

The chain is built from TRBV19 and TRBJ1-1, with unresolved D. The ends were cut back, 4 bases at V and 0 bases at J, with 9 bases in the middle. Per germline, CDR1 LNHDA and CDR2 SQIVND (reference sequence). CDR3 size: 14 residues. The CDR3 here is CASSRAFMNTEAFF. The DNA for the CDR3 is TGTGCCAGTAGTAGGGCCTTCATGAACACTGAAGCTTTCTTT.